One and the same sample provided the 3 T cell receptor beta chains below, sequenced in a study of read filtering for tumor transcriptome and immune sequencing. This library used 300 to 500 ng RNA and molecular barcoded adaptors spanning alpha/delta and beta/gamma chains. One entry per CDR3 protein results from TCRdb running MiXCR on the reads. The profile covers some 30,000 distinct CDR3 sequences, with approximately 18% appearing a single time and more than 15% taken by the ten largest. Sequenced material: a population of CD138-negative cells sorted from bone marrow. These receptors were obtained from a donor aged 40 or older with multiple myeloma.

A remark on this clonotype: This may stem from a read error, because a much larger clone lies one nucleotide away. CDR3 loop: CVSSIVRGVGFNTGELFF. Here the CDR3 DNA reads TGTGTCAGTAGTATCGTCCGGGGGGTCGGCTTTAACACCGGGGAGCTGTTTTTT. This chain uses TRBV19 with TRBJ2-2, with 7 bases aligning to TRBD2. The CDR3 runs 18 residues. The germline V gene has CDR1 LNHDA and CDR2 SQIVND (reference sequence).

This clonotype showed up many times. J is TRBJ2-7 and V is TRBV19; D is undetermined. Germline CDR1 reads LNHDA; CDR2 reads SQIVND (reference sequence). The CDR3 covers 14 residues. The ends were cut back, 9 bases at V and 0 bases at J, with 15 bases in the middle. CDR3 nucleotides: TGTGCCAGCCAACCCGGGTACCCCTCCTACGAGCAGTACTTC. This codes for CASQPGYPSYEQYF. Complete variable domain (other parts from reference TRBV19 and TRBJ2-7): DGGITQSPKYLFRKEGQNVTLSCEQNLNHDAMYWYRQDPGQGLRLIYYSQIVNDFQKGDIAEGYSVSREKKESFPLTVTSAQKNPTAFYLCASQPGYPSYEQYFGPGTRLTVT.

This clonotype appeared once. Mismatch with germline at one junction end may stem from a read error. This chain uses TRBV12-3 or TRBV12-4 with TRBJ1-1; 10 bases agree with TRBD1. This CDR3 has 14 residues. CDR3 amino acids: CAGSLGQGNTEAFF. For the CDR3, the DNA is TGTGCCGGCAGTTTGGGACAGGGGAACACTGAAGCCTTCTTT.